A selection of T cell receptor beta chains follows, all from one sample in a study of shared clonotypes between healthy human individuals. The protocol was immunoSEQ multiplex PCR, while the TCRdb copy is restricted to in-frame clones and leaves out a portion. The sample gives 550,000 to 750,000 clones, 95% to 96% of which show up once; about 0.11% is in the top ten. The material sequenced was naive CD8+ T cells sorted from blood. The receptors were gathered from a woman aged 25 to 39 in good health. CDR3s include the opening cysteine and the closing phenylalanine or tryptophan.

V gene,J gene,CDR3 protein
TRBV27,TRBJ1-1,CASSWRGRTESTEAFF
TRBV6-5,TRBJ1-2,CASSYSEYLNYGYTF
TRBV11-2,TRBJ2-1,CASSLDRGQHNEQFF
TRBV10-2,TRBJ2-7,CASSEMYEQYF
TRBV7-9,TRBJ2-1,CASSLSGIYNEQFF
TRBV4-2,TRBJ2-3,CASSQPSGKTDTQYF
TRBV5-1,TRBJ2-1,CASSVGLYNEQFF
TRBV7-9,TRBJ2-1,CASSPLAGIPEQFF
TRBV5-6,TRBJ2-7,CASSSSRVSSYEQYF
TRBV13,TRBJ2-7,CASSISRQGFYEQYF
TRBV16,TRBJ1-2,CASNQDGLYTHGYTF
TRBV7-9,TRBJ2-7,CASSPRDSYYEQYF
TRBV9,TRBJ2-7,CASSLGGTVGEQYF
TRBV29-1,TRBJ2-5,CSVEDSPWSFQETQYF
TRBV6-5,TRBJ2-5,CASSYSGETQYF
TRBV27,TRBJ2-7,CASSLLPPAAARVYEQYF
TRBV11-2,TRBJ2-7,CASSLVGTQEEQYF
TRBV4-2,TRBJ2-3,CASSQDAVGGTDTQYF
TRBV9,TRBJ2-7,CASSGGLAGYEQYF
TRBV7-8,TRBJ2-1,CASSLLASPKAGEQFF
TRBV5-6,TRBJ2-1,CASSFYRGAYNEQFF
TRBV7-2,TRBJ2-6,CASSPTGITLSGANVLTF
TRBV6-5,TRBJ2-5,CASSYIGEQETQYF
TRBV7-9,TRBJ1-4,CASSRREGHEKLFF
TRBV11-2,TRBJ2-5,CASSIYGDQYF
TRBV6-5,TRBJ2-7,CASSPLPVYEQYF
TRBV4-1,.,CASSRYVGTGINEQYF
TRBV6-6,TRBJ2-7,CASSYPNYRYEQYF